These 23 T cell receptor beta chains were all obtained from the same sample, sequenced in a study of blood T cell repertoires in COVID-19. TCRdb keeps only in-frame clones here, not all; method: immunoSEQ multiplex PCR. Of around 400,000 clones listed, 89% are singletons. Sequencing was done on a sample of peripheral blood. All receptors derive from a man aged 35-49 years with acute or convalescent COVID-19.

As DNA, the CDR3 is TGCAGCGTCGCACCCCTAGGCCCGTACCGGGAGACCCAGTACTTC. Protein: CSVAPLGPYRETQYF. V and J are TRBV29-1 and TRBJ2-5; D is ambiguous. CDR3 length: 15 amino acids. Germline V lookup: CDR1 SQVTM, CDR2 ANQGSEA. V was trimmed by 6 bases and J by 5 bases, leaving 22 bases between them.

The chain links TRBV2 to TRBJ1-2; 9 bases agree with TRBD1. With V trimmed by 4 bases and J by 7 bases, 10 bases remained unmatched. Germline values: CDR1 SNHLY, CDR2 FYNNEI. The CDR3 covers 15 residues. In nucleotides, the CDR3 is TGTGCCAGCAGTGTAAGGACAGGGGAATCTGCTGGCTACACCTTC. Its translation: CASSVRTGESAGYTF. Full variable domain (missing parts from reference TRBV2 and TRBJ1-2): EPEVTQTPSHQVTQMGQEVILRCVPISNHLYFYWYRQILGQKVEFLVSFYNNEISEKSEIFDDQFSVERPDGSNFTLKIRSTKLEDSAMYFCASSVRTGESAGYTFGSGTRLTVV.

V gene TRBV10-2 combines with J gene TRBJ2-7; D is perhaps TRBD2 (6 bases). This CDR3 has 15 amino acids. Trimming left V 0 bases short and J 6 bases short, with 15 bases between. CDR1 and CDR2 from the germline V gene are WSHSY and SAAADI. The CDR3 sequence: CASSESGGGPPEQYF. CDR3 sequence (DNA): TGCGCCAGCAGTGAGTCCGGGGGAGGCCCCCCCGAGCAGTACTTC.

This chain links TRBV15 with TRBJ2-3; 10 bases are a match to TRBD2. The CDR3 is 16 residues long. Germline loops: CDR1 LNHNV, CDR2 YYDKDF (reference sequence). J gave up 6 bases and V 1 base, and 7 bases lay outside the gene matches. CDR3 sequence reads: CATSRGVAGGVDTQYF. The CDR3, as DNA: TGTGCCACCAGCAGAGGGGTAGCGGGGGGTGTGGATACGCAGTATTTT.

Concerning this clone: Other nucleotide sequences in the sample specify the same CDR3. The chain combines TRBV29-1 with TRBJ2-7; D ambiguous. V lost 4 bases, J lost 3 bases, and 7 bases lay in between. This CDR3 is built from 11 residues. Germline V CDR1 and CDR2: SQVTM, ANQGSEA. CDR3 residues: CSVGSSYEQYF. In DNA form, the CDR3 reads TGCAGCGTTGGTTCCAGCTACGAGCAGTACTTC.

The chain combines TRBV9 with TRBJ2-3; 7 bases map to TRBD1. The CDR3 covers 15 residues. Losses at the gene ends were 0 bases for V and 3 bases for J; bases not matched to a gene: 4. Germline loops: CDR1 SGDLS, CDR2 YYNGEE. The CDR3 protein is CASSVETGTTDTQYF. Here the CDR3 DNA reads TGTGCCAGCAGCGTAGAGACAGGGACAACAGATACGCAGTATTTT.

The V and J genes are TRBV6-5 and TRBJ1-2, with 7 bases matching TRBD1. Germline-derived CDR1 and CDR2 are MNHEY and SVGAGI. The J segment lost 6 bases and the V segment lost 2 bases, leaving 6 bases of the junction unmatched. The CDR3 has 14 amino acids. The CDR3 spells CASSYQGGGNGYTF. The CDR3 region has the DNA TGTGCCAGCAGTTACCAAGGGGGCGGGAATGGCTACACCTTC.

This rearrangement joins TRBV6-6 to TRBJ1-1, with D tentatively TRBD1 (6 bases). Germline assignment: CDR1 MNHNY and CDR2 SVGAGI (reference sequence). V was trimmed by 7 bases and J by 4 bases, leaving 13 bases between them. The CDR3 consists of 13 residues. The CDR3 DNA follows: TGTGCCAGCAATCAGGGGTTGATCACTGAAGCTTTCTTT. This codes for CASNQGLITEAFF.

V usage is TRBV20-1 and J usage is TRBJ2-3; a possible D gene is TRBD1 (6 bases). With 6 bases removed from V and 0 bases from J, the gap between germline ends came to 16 bases. The V gene's germline CDR1 is DFQATT and CDR2 SNEGSKA (reference sequence). This CDR3 contains 15 residues. CDR3 amino acids: CSASNRDKSTDTQYF. The CDR3 region has the DNA TGCAGTGCCAGTAACCGGGACAAAAGCACAGATACGCAGTATTTT.

This clone came up once. The chain joins TRBV27 to TRBJ2-7; TRBD2 might be the D (6 bases). The V gene's germline CDR1 is MNHEY and CDR2 SMNVEV (reference sequence). Trimming took 0 bases from V and 7 from J, leaving 22 bases between them. This CDR3 comprises 17 residues. CDR3 sequence (DNA): TGTGCCAGCAGTTTATCCAACCCCCGGCGGGGTCTAGGAGAGCAGTACTTC. Translation: CASSLSNPRRGLGEQYF.

The CDR3 DNA reads as TGTGCCAGCGGGCAGGGGCCCTACGAGCAGTACTTC. Its protein is CASGQGPYEQYF. V and J are TRBV7-8 and TRBJ2-7; possibly TRBD1 for D (6 bases). The germline V gene encodes CDR1 SGHVS and CDR2 FQNEAQ. The V and J ends lost 8 bases and 2 bases respectively, with 10 bases between them. This CDR3 region has 12 residues.

This clone showed up just a few times. V and J are TRBV2 and TRBJ2-2, with 8 bases aligning to TRBD2. The CDR3 has 16 residues. In germline, CDR1 is SNHLY, CDR2 FYNNEI. Trimming at V came to 5 bases and at J to 0 bases, leaving 5 bases not matched to a gene. This chain's CDR3 is CASSYSSGANTGELFF. CDR3 DNA sequence: TGTGCCAGCAGTTACAGTAGCGGGGCGAACACCGGGGAGCTGTTTTTT.

This chain links TRBV5-1 with TRBJ2-7; TRBD1 might be the D (8 bases). Germline V CDR1 and CDR2: SGHRS, YFSETQ. V lost 4 bases and J 5 bases, leaving 13 bases between the germline ends. CDR3 size: 13 residues. The DNA of the CDR3 is TGCGCCAGCAGCACAGGGGGGGTCAACGAGCAGTACTTC. It is translated as CASSTGGVNEQYF. The entire variable domain, with the rest obtained from reference TRBV5-1 and TRBJ2-7, is as follows: KAGVTQTPRYLIKTRGQQVTLSCSPISGHRSVSWYQQTPGQGLQFLFEYFSETQRNKGNFPGRFSGRQFSNSRSEMNVSTLELGDSALYLCASSTGGVNEQYFGPGTRLTVT.

V and J are TRBV2 and TRBJ1-2, with D perhaps matching TRBD1 (5 bases). Trimming left V 1 base short and J 6 bases short, with 6 bases between. This CDR3 spans 12 amino acids. Per germline, CDR1 SNHLY and CDR2 FYNNEI. DNA of the CDR3: TGTGCCAGCAGTGAAGACAGGAATGGCTACACCTTC. Protein sequence: CASSEDRNGYTF.

The chain employs TRBV15 and TRBJ1-2; D call uncertain. From germline, CDR1 is LNHNV and CDR2 YYDKDF (reference sequence). The V end lost 1 base, the J end lost 0 bases, and 9 bases lay between the germline ends. The CDR3 sequence is 15 residues long. CDR3 nucleotide sequence: TGTGCCACCAGCAGAGGACCCCTAGCTAACTATGGCTACACCTTC. It is translated as CATSRGPLANYGYTF.

The chain employs TRBV6-5 and TRBJ2-2, with D tentatively TRBD2 (5 bases). The germline V and J ends were trimmed by 7 bases and 6 bases, with 18 bases remaining between them. The length of the CDR3 is 15 residues. CDR1 and CDR2 (germline): MNHEY, SVGAGI. The CDR3 bases are TGTGCCAGCATAGTCCCGGGATACCACTCCGGGGAGCTGTTTTTT. It translates to CASIVPGYHSGELFF.

The V gene is TRBV3-1 (or the pseudogene TRBV3-2), the J gene TRBJ1-2, with 7 bases identical to TRBD1. The CDR3 consists of 15 residues. After removal of 4 bases from V and 7 bases from J, the junction contained 12 bases not matched to a gene. Germline lookup yields CDR1 LGHDT and CDR2 YNNKEL (reference sequence). The CDR3 region has the DNA TGTGCCAGCAGCCCACCCCCGCCAGGGGGACGTGGCTACACCTTC. Translation: CASSPPPPGGRGYTF.

The chain combines TRBV5-3 with TRBJ2-7; 9 positions agree with TRBD2. TRBV5-3 is marked as an open reading frame, function uncertain. V dropped 2 bases and J dropped 4; count of bases not matched to a gene: 7. This CDR3 region has 15 residues. In DNA form, the CDR3 reads TGTGCCAGAAGCTTTAGCGGGGGAGCGGGGTACGAGCAGTACTTC. Its translation: CARSFSGGAGYEQYF.

This clone has only a few counts. The V call is TRBV6-5, the J call TRBJ1-2; 7 bases fit TRBD1. Trimming cost V 0 bases and J 2 bases; bases outside gene matches: 6. Germline lookup yields CDR1 MNHEY and CDR2 SVGAGI. The CDR3 extends over 16 amino acids. CDR3 sequence: CASSYSTTGPNYGYTF. CDR3 nucleotides: TGTGCCAGCAGTTACTCGACGACAGGGCCCAACTATGGCTACACCTTC.

This chain connects TRBV28 to TRBJ2-3, with D possibly being TRBD2 (5 bases). CDR1 is MDHEN, CDR2 SYDVKM, per germline. This CDR3 contains 13 residues. V was cut by 4 bases and J by 1 base, with 6 bases left in between. This CDR3 is CASSSGGTDTQYF. For the CDR3, the DNA is TGTGCCAGCAGTTCCGGGGGCACAGATACGCAGTATTTT.

The V and J genes are TRBV14 and TRBJ2-7; D gene unclear. Trimming took off 0 bases at V and 0 bases at J, with 12 bases between the two ends. Germline CDR1 and CDR2: SGHDN and FVKESK. The CDR3 consists of 16 residues. The CDR3 nucleotides read TGTGCCAGCAGCCAAGATTCCGTTTTCTTCTCCTACGAGCAGTACTTC. Translation gives CASSQDSVFFSYEQYF.

The genes are TRBV10-2 and TRBJ1-6; the D is unclear. The CDR3 consists of 13 residues. V lost 1 base to trimming and J lost 7 bases, with 5 bases between them. Germline loops: CDR1 WSHSY, CDR2 SAAADI. CDR3 coding DNA: TGCGCCAGCAGTGAGTTCGAGAATTCACCCCTCCACTTT. This sequence encodes CASSEFENSPLHF.

The gene calls are TRBV9 and TRBJ2-2; D remains ambiguous. Trimming removed 3 bases from V and 2 bases from J, with 8 bases in between. CDR3 length: 14 amino acids. In germline, CDR1 is SGDLS, CDR2 YYNGEE. In DNA form, the CDR3 reads TGTGCCAGCAGCGCCGCGCTTAACACCGGGGAGCTGTTTTTT. Translating gives CASSAALNTGELFF.